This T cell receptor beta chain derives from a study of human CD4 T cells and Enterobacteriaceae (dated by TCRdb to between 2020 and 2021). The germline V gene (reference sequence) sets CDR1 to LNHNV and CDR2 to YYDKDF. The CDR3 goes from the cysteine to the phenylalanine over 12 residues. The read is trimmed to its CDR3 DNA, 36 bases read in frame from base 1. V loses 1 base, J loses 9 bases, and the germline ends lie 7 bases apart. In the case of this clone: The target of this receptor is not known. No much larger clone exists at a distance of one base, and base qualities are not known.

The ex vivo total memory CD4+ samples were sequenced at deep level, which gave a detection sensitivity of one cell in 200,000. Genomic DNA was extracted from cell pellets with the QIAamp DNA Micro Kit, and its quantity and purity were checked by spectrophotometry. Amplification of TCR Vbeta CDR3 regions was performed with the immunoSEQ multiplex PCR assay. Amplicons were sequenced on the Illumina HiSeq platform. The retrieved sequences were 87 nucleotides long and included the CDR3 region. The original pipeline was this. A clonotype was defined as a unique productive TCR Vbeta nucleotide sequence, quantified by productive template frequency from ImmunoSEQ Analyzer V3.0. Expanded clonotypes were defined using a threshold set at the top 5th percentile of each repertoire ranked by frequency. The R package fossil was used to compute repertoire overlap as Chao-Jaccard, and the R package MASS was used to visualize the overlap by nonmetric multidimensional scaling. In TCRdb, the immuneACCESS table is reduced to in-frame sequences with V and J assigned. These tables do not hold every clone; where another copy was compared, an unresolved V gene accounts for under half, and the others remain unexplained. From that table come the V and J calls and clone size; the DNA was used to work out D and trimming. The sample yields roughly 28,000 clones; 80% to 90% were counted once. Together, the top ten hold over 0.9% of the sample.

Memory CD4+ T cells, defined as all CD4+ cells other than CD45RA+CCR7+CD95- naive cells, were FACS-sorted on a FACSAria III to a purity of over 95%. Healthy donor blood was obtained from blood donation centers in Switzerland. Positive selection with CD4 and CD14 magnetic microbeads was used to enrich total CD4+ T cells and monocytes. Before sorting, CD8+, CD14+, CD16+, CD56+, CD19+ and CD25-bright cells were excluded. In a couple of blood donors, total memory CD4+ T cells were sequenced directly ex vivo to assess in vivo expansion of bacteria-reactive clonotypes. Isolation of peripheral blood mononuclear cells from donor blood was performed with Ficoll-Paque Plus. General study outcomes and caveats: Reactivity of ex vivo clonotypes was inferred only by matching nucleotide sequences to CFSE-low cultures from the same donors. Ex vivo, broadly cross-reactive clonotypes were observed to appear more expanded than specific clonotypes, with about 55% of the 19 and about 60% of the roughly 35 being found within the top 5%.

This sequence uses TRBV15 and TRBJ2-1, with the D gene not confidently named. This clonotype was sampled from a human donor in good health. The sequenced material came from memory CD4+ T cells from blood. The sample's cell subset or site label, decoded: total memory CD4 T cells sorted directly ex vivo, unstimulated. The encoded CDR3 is CATSRVPSEQFF. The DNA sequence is TGTGCCACCAGCAGAGTCCCTAGTGAGCAGTTCTTC.